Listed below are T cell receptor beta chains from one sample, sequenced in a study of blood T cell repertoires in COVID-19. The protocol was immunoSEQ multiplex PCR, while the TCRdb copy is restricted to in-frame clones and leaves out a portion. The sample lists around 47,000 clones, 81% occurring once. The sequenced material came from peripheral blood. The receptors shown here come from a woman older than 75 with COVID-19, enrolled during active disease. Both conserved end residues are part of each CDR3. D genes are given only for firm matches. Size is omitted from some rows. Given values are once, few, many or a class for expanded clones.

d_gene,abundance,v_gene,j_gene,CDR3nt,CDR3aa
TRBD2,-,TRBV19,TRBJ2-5,TGTGCCAGTAGTGGACTAGAAGAGACCCAGTACTTC,CASSGLEETQYF
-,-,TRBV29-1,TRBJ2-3,TGCAGCGTTGCTAGATCTTCTAGCACAGATACGCAGTATTTT,CSVARSSSTDTQYF
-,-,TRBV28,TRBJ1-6,TGTGCCTCGCTAGAGGGTTTTTCTTCACCCCTCCACTTT,CASLEGFSSPLHF
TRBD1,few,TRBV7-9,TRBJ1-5,TGTGCCAGCAGCTTCGGGACAGGTAATCAGCCCCAGCATTTT,CASSFGTGNQPQHF
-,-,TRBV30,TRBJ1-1,TGTGCCTACTACCGAGTGGGGCCCACTGAAGCTTTCTTT,CAYYRVGPTEAFF
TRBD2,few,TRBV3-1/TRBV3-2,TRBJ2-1,TGTGCCAGCAGCCAAGTGGGGCTAGCGGGAATGTTCAATGAGCAGTTCTTC,CASSQVGLAGMFNEQFF
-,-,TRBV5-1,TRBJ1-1,TGCGCCAGCAGCCCGGCGTCTGGGAGCACTGAAGCTTTCTTT,CASSPASGSTEAFF
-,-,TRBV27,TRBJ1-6,TGTGCCAGCAGTTTACAGGGCAGGGCTAATTCACCCCTCCACTTT,CASSLQGRANSPLHF
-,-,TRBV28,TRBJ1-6,TGTGGCAGCAGTCCAACAGGGAATAATTCACCCCTCCACTTT,CGSSPTGNNSPLHF
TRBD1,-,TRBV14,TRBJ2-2,TGTGCCAGCAGCCAAGTATTCGGGACAGGGTCAGTCACCGGGGAGCTGTTTTTT,CASSQVFGTGSVTGELFF
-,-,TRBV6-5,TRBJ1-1,TGTGCCAGCAGCTCCGTGGGGGGAGTTACTGAAGCTTTCTTT,CASSSVGGVTEAFF
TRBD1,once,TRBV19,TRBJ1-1,TGTGCCAGTAGTTCCAGGGGACAGGCGAACACTGAAGCTTTCTTT,CASSSRGQANTEAFF
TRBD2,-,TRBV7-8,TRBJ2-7,TGTGCCAGCAGCTTAGGAGCTACTAGCGGGTCCTACGAGCAGTACTTC,CASSLGATSGSYEQYF
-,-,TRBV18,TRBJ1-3,TGTGCCAGCTCACCTCAGGGGTTTAACACCATATATTTT,CASSPQGFNTIYF
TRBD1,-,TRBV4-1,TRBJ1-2,TGCGCCAGCAGCCAAGAGCCAGGGGGCCATGGCTACACCTTC,CASSQEPGGHGYTF
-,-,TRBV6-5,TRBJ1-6,TGTGCCAGCAGTCGGACAGATAATTCACCCCTCCACTTT,CASSRTDNSPLHF
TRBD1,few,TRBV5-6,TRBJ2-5,TGTGCCAGCAGCACCCTGGGGGCGACAGGGCCAAGAGAGACCCAGTACTTC,CASSTLGATGPRETQYF
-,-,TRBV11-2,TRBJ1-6,TGTGCCAGCAGCTCTGAAGGGGCTTATAATTCACCCCTCCACTTT,CASSSEGAYNSPLHF
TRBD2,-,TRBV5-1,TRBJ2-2,TGCGCCAGCAGCTGGGGGGCTAGCGGGAAAAAGGAGCTGTTTTTT,CASSWGASGKKELFF
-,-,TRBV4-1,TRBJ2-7,TGCGCCAGCAGCCAAGAGTCTACCTACGAGCAGTACTTC,CASSQESTYEQYF
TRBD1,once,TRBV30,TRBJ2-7,TGTGCCTGGAGGGGGACAGCCGCCTACGAGCAGTACTTC,CAWRGTAAYEQYF
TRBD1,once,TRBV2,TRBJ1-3,TGTGCCAGCTCACAGGGGCGGGGAAACACCATATATTTT,CASSQGRGNTIYF
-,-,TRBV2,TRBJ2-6,TGTGCCAGCAGTGATAGGAGATCCGGGGCCAACGTCCTGACTTTC,CASSDRRSGANVLTF
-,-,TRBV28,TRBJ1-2,TGTGCCAGCACCCTCATGGGTCCGACTAGGAACAGTAATGGCTACACCTTC,CASTLMGPTRNSNGYTF
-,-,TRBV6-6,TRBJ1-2,TGTGCCAGCAGTGCCTCGGGACACACTAACTATGGCTACACCTTC,CASSASGHTNYGYTF
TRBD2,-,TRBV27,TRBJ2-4,TGTGCCAGCAGTTTATCTAGCGGGAGGCCCAAAAACATTCAGTACTTC,CASSLSSGRPKNIQYF
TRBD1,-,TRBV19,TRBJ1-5,TGTGCCAGTAGTATAGTCCAGGGGGCTCCCCAGCCCCAGCATTTT,CASSIVQGAPQPQHF
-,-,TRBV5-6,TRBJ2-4,TGTGCCAGCAGCTCACAGGGTGCCAAAAACATTCAGTACTTC,CASSSQGAKNIQYF
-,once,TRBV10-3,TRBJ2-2,TGTGCCACCCGATACGCTACGAACACCGGGGAGCTGTTTTTT,CATRYATNTGELFF
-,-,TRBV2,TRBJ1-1,TGTGCCAGTTCGTCCAAGCCAACTGAAGCTTTCTTT,CASSSKPTEAFF
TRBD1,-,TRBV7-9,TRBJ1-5,TGTGCCAGCAGCTTCGGGACAGCCAATCAGCCCCAGCATTTT,CASSFGTANQPQHF
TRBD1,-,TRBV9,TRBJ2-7,TGTGCCAGCAGGATGGACAGGGGTAGCTACGAGCAGTACTTC,CASRMDRGSYEQYF
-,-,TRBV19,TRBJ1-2,TGTGCCAGTAGTATAGTAGCACCGGGAGGTGGCGGCTATGGCTACACCTTC,CASSIVAPGGGGYGYTF
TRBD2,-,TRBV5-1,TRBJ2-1,TGCGCCAGCAAACTCCAAGCTAGCGGAGTTTACAATGAGCAGTTCTTC,CASKLQASGVYNEQFF
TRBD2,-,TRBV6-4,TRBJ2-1,TGTGCCAGCAGTGACTCGACTAGCGGGAGTATGGGCAAGCAGTTCTTC,CASSDSTSGSMGKQFF
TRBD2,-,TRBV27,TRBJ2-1,TGTGCCAGCAGTTCTATACTAGCGGGAGCTTACAATGAGCAGTTCTTC,CASSSILAGAYNEQFF
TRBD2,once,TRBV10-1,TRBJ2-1,TGCGCCAGCACTCCAGGGCTAGCGGGAGCAAGTGAGCAGTTCTTC,CASTPGLAGASEQFF
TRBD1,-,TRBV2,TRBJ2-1,TGTGCCAGCAGTGAGTGGACAGGGGGCCGGGGCAATGAGCAGTTCTTC,CASSEWTGGRGNEQFF
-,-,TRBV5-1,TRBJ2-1,TGCGCCAGCAGCCCCCTCGTCGCCTACAATGAGCAGTTCTTC,CASSPLVAYNEQFF
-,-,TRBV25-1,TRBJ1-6,TGTGCCAGCAGTCCTAGGGGGGGGGATTCACCCCTCCACTTT,CASSPRGGDSPLHF
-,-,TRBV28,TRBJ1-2,TGTGCCGTCGGACTATATGGCTACACCTTC,CAVGLYGYTF